This T cell receptor beta chain came from a study of cytomegalovirus exposure and HLA in healthy donors. PCR was performed using 60 Vbeta and 13 Jbeta primers. Assay used: immunoSEQ multiplex PCR; TCRdb lists only in-frame clones, some missing. The sample shows 150,000 to 250,000 clones, 79% of them seen only once. The CDR3 loop spans 13 amino acids. Looked up from germline, CDR1 is LGHNA and CDR2 is YSLEER. V shed 6 bases, J shed 4 bases, and the junction held 2 bases outside the gene matches. The sequencing input was PBMCs. The clonotype comes from a woman aged 30 to 39 in good health and CMV-seropositive. This chain links TRBV4-3 with TRBJ2-2; 7 nucleotides align to TRBD2. Written as DNA, the CDR3 is TGCGCCAGCAGGGGAGGGGCCACCGGGGAGCTGTTTTTT. Translation: CASRGGATGELFF.